This T cell receptor beta chain was found in a study of T cells after yellow fever vaccination. Study-level background: SMART-Seq v4 Ultra Low Input handled preparation of low-cell-number fractions. Findings and limits, study-wide: Clonotype sharing between CD4 and CD8 compartments was small. Abundant clonotypes from the bulk population could get into FACS-sorted repertoires as contaminants.

This clonotype was detected many times. Its antigen is unknown. The CDR3 consists of 16 residues. Germline V gene sequence: CDR1 DFQATT, CDR2 SNEGSKA (reference sequence). V dropped 2 bases and J dropped 7; count of bases not matched to a gene: 10. A 5'RACE template-switching step, the method used to make TCR cDNA, added a universal primer site and UMIs. TCRdb fed the 5' RACE reads into MiXCR, producing one record per CDR3 protein. The data contain a few hundred thousand distinct CDR3 sequences, roughly 6.1% of them singletons. This TCR came from a man younger than 40 who received the YFV17D yellow fever vaccine. The chain carries TRBV20-1 and TRBJ2-7; 14 bases match TRBD2. The sample in question was PBMCs, obtained 5 days after the yellow fever booster vaccination. CDR3 residues: CSARPRTSGRSGEQYF. The CDR3 DNA is TGCAGTGCTAGACCCCGGACTAGCGGGAGGAGTGGGGAGCAGTACTTC.